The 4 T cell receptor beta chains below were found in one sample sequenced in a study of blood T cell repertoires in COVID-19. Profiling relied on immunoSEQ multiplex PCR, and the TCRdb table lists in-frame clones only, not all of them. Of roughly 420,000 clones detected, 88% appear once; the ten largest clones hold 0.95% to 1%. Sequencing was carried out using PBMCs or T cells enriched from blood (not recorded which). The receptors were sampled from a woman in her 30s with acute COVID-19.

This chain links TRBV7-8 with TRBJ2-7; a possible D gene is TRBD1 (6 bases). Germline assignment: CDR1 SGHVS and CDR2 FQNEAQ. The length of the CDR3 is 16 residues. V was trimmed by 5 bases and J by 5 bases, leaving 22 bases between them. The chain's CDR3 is CASSPRGSPRGNEQYF. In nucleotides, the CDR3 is TGTGCCAGCAGCCCGAGAGGGAGCCCCAGGGGAAACGAGCAGTACTTC.

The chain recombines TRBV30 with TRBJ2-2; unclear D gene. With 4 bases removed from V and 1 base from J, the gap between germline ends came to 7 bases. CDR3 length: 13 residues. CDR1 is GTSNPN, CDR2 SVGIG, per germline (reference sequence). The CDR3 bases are TGTGCCTGGAAGCCAGGGAACACCGGGGAGCTGTTTTTT. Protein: CAWKPGNTGELFF.

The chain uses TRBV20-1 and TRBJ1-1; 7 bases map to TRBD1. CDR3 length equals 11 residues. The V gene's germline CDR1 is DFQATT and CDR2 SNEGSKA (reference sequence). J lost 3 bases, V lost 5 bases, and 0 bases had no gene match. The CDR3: CSADRDTEAFF. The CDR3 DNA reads TGCAGTGCTGACAGGGACACTGAAGCTTTCTTT.

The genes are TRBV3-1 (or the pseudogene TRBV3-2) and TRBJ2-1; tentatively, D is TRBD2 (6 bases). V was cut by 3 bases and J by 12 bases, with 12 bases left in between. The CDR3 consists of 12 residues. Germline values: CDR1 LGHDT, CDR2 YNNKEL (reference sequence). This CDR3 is CASSQRGLSQFF. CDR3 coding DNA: TGTGCCAGCAGCCAGCGGGGTCTTTCGCAGTTCTTC.